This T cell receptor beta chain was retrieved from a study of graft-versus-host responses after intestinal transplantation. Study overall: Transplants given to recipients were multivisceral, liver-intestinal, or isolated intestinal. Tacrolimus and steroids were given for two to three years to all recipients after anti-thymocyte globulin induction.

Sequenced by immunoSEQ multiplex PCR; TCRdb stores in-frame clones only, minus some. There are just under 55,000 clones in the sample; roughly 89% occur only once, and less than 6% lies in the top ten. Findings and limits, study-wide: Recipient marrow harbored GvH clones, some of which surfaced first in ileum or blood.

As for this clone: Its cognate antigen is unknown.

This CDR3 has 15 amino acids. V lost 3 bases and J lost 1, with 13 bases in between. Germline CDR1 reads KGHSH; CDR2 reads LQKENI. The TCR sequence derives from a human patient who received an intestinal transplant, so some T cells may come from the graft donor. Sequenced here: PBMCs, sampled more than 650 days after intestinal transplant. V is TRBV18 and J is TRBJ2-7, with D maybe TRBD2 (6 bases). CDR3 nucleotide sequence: TGTGCCAGCTCACCGGAGGGTGATCTTTCCTACGAGCAGTACTTC. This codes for CASSPEGDLSYEQYF.